The clone carrying this TCR beta chain was observed a few times. 60 Vbeta and 13 Jbeta primers were used in PCR. Only in-frame clones appear in the TCRdb table, and some are missing; sequencing was by immunoSEQ multiplex PCR. The sample shows some 160,000 clones, about 80% of them seen only once. The source of the sample is a study of cytomegalovirus exposure and HLA in healthy donors. This clonotype originated in a man aged 50-59 years in good health and CMV-seropositive. Sequences were obtained from PBMCs.

The CDR3, as DNA: TGTGCCAGCACCCTGTATAGTAGCTCCTACGAGCAGTACTTC. This gives the protein CASTLYSSSYEQYF. The V gene is TRBV5-8, the J gene TRBJ2-7; D is unclear. V was shortened by 6 bases and J by 0 bases, with 13 bases between the two germline ends. The CDR3 loop spans 14 amino acids. Germline CDR1 reads SGHTS; CDR2 reads YDEGEE.